The source of this T cell receptor beta chain is a study of OX40 agonist ivuxolimab in advanced cancers. Findings and caveats of the study: By week 6 at 0.1 to 3.0 mg/kg, blood CD4+ and CD8+ T cells had expanded clonally.

CDR3 length: 11 residues. V was clipped by 3 bases and J by 0 bases, with 0 bases between them. Germline loops: CDR1 SGHNT, CDR2 YENEEA. Samples were taken at baseline and on day 1 of cycles 4 and 7. As regards this clone: No antigen is known for it.

Assay used: immunoSEQ multiplex PCR; TCRdb lists only in-frame clones, some missing. Counted here are roughly 62,000 clones, under 95% occurring once; the ten biggest clones make up 0.62%. The sequence was obtained from an adult with an advanced solid tumor such as melanoma, head and neck, liver or kidney cancer. The J gene is TRBJ2-7, the V gene TRBV11-3; no clear D. The sample in question was CD4+ or CD8+ T cells sorted from blood, obtained in a trial of the OX40 agonist ivuxolimab. CDR3 amino acids: CASSFSYEQYF. For the CDR3, the DNA is TGTGCCAGCAGCTTCTCCTACGAGCAGTACTTC.